Below, 3 T cell receptor beta chains from the same sample are listed, as sequenced in a study of early T cells in non-severe SARS-CoV-2 infection. Via MiXCR, TCRdb re-called the 5' RACE reads, giving one row per CDR3 protein. The sample includes about 77,000 distinct CDR3 sequences, around 12% seen only once; the top ten take roughly 15%. The sequencing used whole blood, collected at baseline. The receptors come from an adult who was a healthcare worker with PCR-confirmed SARS-CoV-2 infection or an uninfected control (not recorded which). The donor label of this sample is uncertain.

This clonotype was recorded many times. This chain uses TRBV5-5 with TRBJ1-2; 7 nucleotides line up with TRBD1. There are 12 residues in the CDR3. V dropped 4 bases and J dropped 9; count of bases not matched to a gene: 6. Germline CDR1 and CDR2: SGHKS and YYEKEE (reference sequence). The CDR3 nucleotides read TGTGCCAGCAGCGGGGACAGAATTAGCTACACCTTC. Protein sequence: CASSGDRISYTF.

The V and J genes are TRBV5-8 and TRBJ1-1; no firm D call. Trimming cost V 0 bases and J 3 bases, with 6 bases left between them. This CDR3 spans 13 amino acids. Germline-derived CDR1 and CDR2 are SGHTS and YDEGEE. The chain's CDR3 is CASSLAGYTEAFF. In nucleotides, the CDR3 is TGTGCCAGCAGCTTGGCAGGCTACACTGAAGCTTTCTTT.

The chain couples TRBV20-1 to TRBJ2-7, with 11 bases identical to TRBD2. Germline CDR1 is DFQATT and CDR2 is SNEGSKA (reference sequence). V shed 4 bases and J 4 bases; nucleotides not matched to a gene: 9. The CDR3 sequence is 15 residues long. CDR3 DNA: TGCAGTGCTACGGGGACTAGCGGCTTTAGGTACGAGCAGTACTTC. Its protein product is CSATGTSGFRYEQYF.